The entry below describes one TCR beta chain. The protocol was immunoSEQ multiplex PCR, while the TCRdb copy is restricted to in-frame clones and leaves out a portion. The sample includes 25,000 to 35,000 clones, about 89% of them seen just once. Germline values: CDR1 SGHTA, CDR2 FQGNSA. This CDR3 has 17 amino acids. Deletions cut 2 bases from V and 1 base from J, with 14 bases between. The sample's treatment: randomized to nivolumab then ipilimumab (arm A) or the reverse (arm B). This record comes from a study of sequential checkpoint blockade in melanoma. Study in general: Patients were randomized 1:1 to nivolumab-then-ipilimumab or ipilimumab-then-nivolumab first-line.

The chain joins TRBV7-2 to TRBJ2-2; a weak D match, TRBD1 (6 bases). This receptor was identified in a human donor with melanoma. The sample consisted of CD8+ T cells sorted from blood (inferred from file names), taken from a patient given nivolumab and ipilimumab in sequence. The CDR3 loop is CASSLRDGTRNTGELFF. CDR3 DNA: TGTGCCAGCAGCTTACGCGATGGGACACGGAACACCGGGGAGCTGTTTTTT.